This entry lists 22 T cell receptor beta chains sequenced from one sample in a study of blood T cell repertoires in COVID-19. Measured with immunoSEQ multiplex PCR; TCRdb has only the in-frame clones, and not every one. This sample carries approximately 37,000 clones, 65% to 90% of them seen once, and the ten largest clones take about 5%. The sample consisted of peripheral blood. These receptors all stem from a middle-aged man with active COVID-19.

This clone was detected only once. J is TRBJ2-3 and V is TRBV30; D not resolved. Between the trimmed V and J ends, which lost 0 bases and 7 bases, there was a span of 8 bases. The CDR3 has 12 residues. The germline CDR1 and CDR2 sequences are GTSNPN and SVGIG (reference sequence). The CDR3 region is CAWSVHRHTQYF. CDR3 sequence (DNA): TGTGCCTGGAGTGTACACCGTCATACGCAGTATTTT.

This clone appeared a single time. The chain recombines TRBV19 with TRBJ1-4; 9 nucleotides line up with TRBD1. V lost 6 bases and J lost 8; bases outside the gene matches: 10. This CDR3 is 15 amino acids long. CDR1 LNHDA and CDR2 SQIVND come from the germline V gene (reference sequence). The DNA for the CDR3 is TGTGCCAGTAGCCCCCGGGACAGGGTCGAGGAAAAACTGTTTTTT. As protein: CASSPRDRVEEKLFF.

As concerns this clone: A read error is likely, as this CDR3 ends without the conserved phenylalanine or tryptophan. No DNA is shown, since the ends of the CDR3 on it are uncertain; the CDR3 is the one TCRdb lists. The V gene is TRBV9, the J gene TRBJ1-1. Germline V gene sequence: CDR1 SGDLS, CDR2 YYNGEE. The CDR3 contains 8 residues when both ends are counted. Here the CDR3 reads CASRGVER.

This clone is large (0.1 to 1%). The chain links TRBV29-1 to TRBJ2-1; D gene unclear. The germline CDR1 and CDR2 sequences are SQVTM and ANQGSEA. The CDR3 is made up of 15 amino acids. Trimming stripped 2 bases from V and 4 bases from J, with 15 bases between. CDR3 in DNA: TGCAGCGTTGAAATTGGAAACCTAGTATACAATGAGCAGTTCTTC. Translation: CSVEIGNLVYNEQFF.

V usage is TRBV19 and J usage is TRBJ2-5; 11 bases align to TRBD2. Germline V gene sequence: CDR1 LNHDA, CDR2 SQIVND (reference sequence). V dropped 5 bases and J dropped 0; count of bases not matched to a gene: 5. There are 16 residues in the CDR3. CDR3 sequence reads: CASSGRLAGNQETQYF. CDR3 bases: TGTGCCAGTAGTGGGCGACTAGCGGGGAACCAAGAGACCCAGTACTTC.

This chain joins TRBV19 and TRBJ2-1, with TRBD1 as a possible D gene (5 bases). Trimming shortened V by 5 bases and J by 3 bases, and 8 bases separated the two germline ends. The germline gives CDR1 LNHDA, CDR2 SQIVND (reference sequence). The CDR3 has 13 amino acids. CDR3 sequence: CASSLTGYNEQFF. Written as DNA, the CDR3 is TGTGCCAGTAGTCTAACAGGCTACAATGAGCAGTTCTTC.

V gene TRBV10-1 combines with J gene TRBJ2-1; TRBD1 matches 7 bases. The CDR3 loop spans 16 amino acids. Germline CDR1 reads WNHNN; CDR2 reads SYGVQD (reference sequence). V lost 3 bases to trimming and J lost 5 bases; unmatched junction nucleotides: 10. CDR3 amino acids: CASSDPGTALNNEQFF. Written as DNA, the CDR3 is TGCGCCAGCAGTGACCCCGGGACAGCCTTAAACAATGAGCAGTTCTTC.

This clone is a singleton in its sample. V gene TRBV6-5 combines with J gene TRBJ2-5; 12 positions match TRBD2. Germline CDR1 is MNHEY and CDR2 is SVGAGI. This CDR3 region has 13 residues. The V and J ends lost 5 bases and 9 bases, in that order; junction bases with no gene match: 4. CDR3 residues: CASSLGLAGPQYF. The CDR3 region has the DNA TGTGCCAGCAGTCTCGGACTAGCGGGACCCCAGTACTTC.

The rearrangement joins TRBV6-5 to TRBJ2-7; D gene unclear. The CDR3 extends over 11 amino acids. Germline CDR1 MNHEY, CDR2 SVGAGI. V lost 8 bases, J lost 3 bases, and 8 bases lay in between. The CDR3 is CASRQGYEQYF. The CDR3, as DNA: TGTGCCAGCCGACAAGGCTACGAGCAGTACTTC.

CDR3 region: CASSYFQTEENNEQFF. In nucleotides, the CDR3 is TGTGCCAGCAGTTACTTCCAAACGGAGGAAAACAATGAGCAGTTCTTC. The chain recombines TRBV6-2 or TRBV6-3 with TRBJ2-1, with D tentatively TRBD2 (5 bases). This CDR3 contains 16 residues. Germline CDR1 and CDR2: MNHEY and SVGEGT. V gave up 1 base and J gave up 5 bases, with 15 bases separating them.

The V gene is TRBV5-1, the J gene TRBJ1-1; no firm D call. The V gene's germline CDR1 is SGHRS and CDR2 YFSETQ. The CDR3 has 12 residues. Deletions cut 4 bases from V and 8 bases from J, with 12 bases between. The CDR3 loop reads CASSGNKIEAFF. The CDR3 coding sequence is TGCGCCAGCAGCGGTAACAAAATAGAAGCTTTCTTT.

The chain recombines TRBV2 with TRBJ2-7; D may be TRBD1 (7 bases). Germline CDR1 SNHLY, CDR2 FYNNEI. The CDR3 sequence is 12 residues long. Trimming removed 11 bases at V and 3 bases at J, with 14 bases between. The CDR3 region is CASRGDFYEQYF. The CDR3 DNA reads as TGTGCCTCCAGGGGGGATTTCTACGAGCAGTACTTC.

In nucleotides, the CDR3 is TGCAGCGTCCCCGGGGTAGCGGGACCTAATGAGCAGTTCTTC. Residues: CSVPGVAGPNEQFF. The V and J genes are TRBV29-1 and TRBJ2-1, with TRBD2 matching 8 bases. The V gene end was trimmed by 6 bases and the J gene end by 7 bases; junction bases not matched to a gene: 11. Germline V gives CDR1 SQVTM, CDR2 ANQGSEA. The CDR3 consists of 14 residues.

The chain links TRBV9 to TRBJ2-5; D is unresolved. V was pared by 6 bases and J by 1 base, with 13 bases between. Germline-derived CDR1 and CDR2 are SGDLS and YYNGEE. CDR3 length equals 14 residues. DNA of the CDR3: TGTGCCAGCACCCCACTATTCTTCCAAGAGACCCAGTACTTC. It is translated as CASTPLFFQETQYF.

The chain links TRBV18 to TRBJ2-1; the match to TRBD2 covers 8 bases. This CDR3 region has 15 residues. Germline V lookup: CDR1 KGHSH, CDR2 LQKENI. V gave up 2 bases and J gave up 4 bases; unmatched junction bases: 4. CDR3 residues: CASSPGTREYNEQFF. CDR3 DNA: TGTGCCAGCTCACCAGGGACTAGGGAATACAATGAGCAGTTCTTC.

By sample share, this clone is medium-sized (0.01 to 0.1%). J is TRBJ2-1 and V is TRBV10-1; no clear D gene. Germline values: CDR1 WNHNN, CDR2 SYGVQD (reference sequence). With 6 bases removed from V and 10 bases from J, the gap between germline ends came to 16 bases. CDR3 length equals 13 residues. The CDR3 nucleotides are TGCGCCAGCAGCCGAGGAGTAAGGTGGGAGCAGTTCTTC. Residues: CASSRGVRWEQFF.

This clone has just one count. The rearrangement joins TRBV12-3 or TRBV12-4 to TRBJ1-1; D is undetermined. The germline V and J ends were trimmed by 6 bases and 3 bases, with 11 bases remaining between them. The CDR3 loop spans 13 amino acids. In nucleotides, the CDR3 is TGTGCCAGCAGCCTAACTTCTGACACTGAAGCTTTCTTT. Its translation: CASSLTSDTEAFF.

V usage is TRBV5-5 and J usage is TRBJ2-2; 10 positions agree with TRBD2. After removal of 4 bases from V and 0 bases from J, the junction contained 3 bases not matched to a gene. The germline gives CDR1 SGHKS, CDR2 YYEKEE (reference sequence). This CDR3 spans 16 amino acids. CDR3 loop: CASSPGTSANTGELFF. The CDR3 DNA sequence: TGTGCCAGCAGCCCTGGGACTAGCGCGAACACCGGGGAGCTGTTTTTT.

The V call is TRBV6-5, the J call TRBJ2-5, with a tentative D call TRBD2 (5 bases). Trimming stripped 6 bases from V and 4 bases from J, with 12 bases between. CDR1 and CDR2 from the germline V gene are MNHEY and SVGAGI. The CDR3 is 13 amino acids. The CDR3 spells CASSTSRPETQYF. The CDR3 DNA follows: TGTGCCAGCAGCACTAGTCGTCCAGAGACCCAGTACTTC.

V is TRBV7-9 and J is TRBJ2-5; unclear D gene. From germline, CDR1 is SEHNR and CDR2 FQNEAQ (reference sequence). The CDR3 runs to 12 residues. Trimming took off 3 bases at V and 5 bases at J, with 7 bases between the two ends. The CDR3 protein is CASSLPRETQYF. CDR3 DNA sequence: TGTGCCAGCAGCTTGCCACGGGAGACCCAGTACTTC.

This clone was seen more than once but under ten times. For the CDR3, the DNA is TGTGCCTGGAGCACAGGGACCTCTGGAAACACCATATATTTT. Translation gives CAWSTGTSGNTIYF. The rearrangement joins TRBV30 to TRBJ1-3, with D possibly matching TRBD1 (6 bases). The ends were cut back, 3 bases at V and 0 bases at J, with 9 bases in the middle. Looked up from germline, CDR1 is GTSNPN and CDR2 is SVGIG (reference sequence). This CDR3 has 14 residues.

The sample holds one count of this clone. V usage is TRBV30 and J usage is TRBJ2-7; unclear D gene. Germline V gene lookup returns CDR1 GTSNPN and CDR2 SVGIG (reference sequence). Trimming pared 3 bases from V and 5 bases from J, leaving 8 bases between. The CDR3 is 11 amino acids. The CDR3 DNA follows: TGTGCCTGGAGGCAGTTGCACGAGCAGTACTTC. It codes for CAWRQLHEQYF.